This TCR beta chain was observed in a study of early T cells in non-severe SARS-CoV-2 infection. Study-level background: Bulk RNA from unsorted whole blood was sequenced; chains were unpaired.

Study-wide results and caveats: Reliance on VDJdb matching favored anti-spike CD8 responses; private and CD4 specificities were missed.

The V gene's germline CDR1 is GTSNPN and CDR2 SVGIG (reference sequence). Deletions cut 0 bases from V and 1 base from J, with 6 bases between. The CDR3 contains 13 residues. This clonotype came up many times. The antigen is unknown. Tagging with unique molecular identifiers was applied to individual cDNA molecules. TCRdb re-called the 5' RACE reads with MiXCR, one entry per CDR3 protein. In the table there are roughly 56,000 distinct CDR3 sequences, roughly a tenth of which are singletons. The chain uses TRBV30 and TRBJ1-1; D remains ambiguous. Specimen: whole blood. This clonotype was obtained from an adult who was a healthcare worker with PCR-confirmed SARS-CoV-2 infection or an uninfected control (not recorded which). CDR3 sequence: CAWSVVGNTEAFF. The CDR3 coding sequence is TGTGCCTGGAGTGTAGTGGGGAACACTGAAGCTTTCTTT.